This TCR beta chain was identified in a study of blood T cells in healthy people across ages. It was with a sample-barcoded 5' primer and a J-beta primer mix that a second PCR of roughly 7 to 11 cycles was run. TCRdb fed the 5' RACE reads into MiXCR, producing one record per CDR3 protein. Here the sample spans about 1.6 million distinct CDR3 sequences, 30% to 40% being singletons. With respect to this clonotype: A single base separates this from a much larger clone, so it may be a read error.

CDR1 MGHRA and CDR2 YSYEKL come from the germline V gene. The CDR3 runs to 15 residues. The donors, aged roughly 6 to 95, were healthy Caucasians from Russia. Whenever a sample was processed, at least 6 million PBMCs were isolated. This TCR was sampled from a woman in her 30s in good health. Sequencing input: blood. The chain has TRBV4-1 and TRBJ2-5; TRBD2 agrees at 12 bases. CDR3 protein: CAGSETSGGGETQYF. CDR3 sequence (DNA): TGCGCCGGCAGCGAGACTAGCGGGGGAGGAGAGACCCAGTACTTC.